These T cell receptor beta chains were read from a single sample in a study of cytomegalovirus exposure and HLA in healthy donors. This table comes from immunoSEQ multiplex PCR, and its TCRdb copy is limited to in-frame clones, with some not included. Among fewer than 400,000 clones listed, approximately 91% were seen once. Sequencing was carried out using PBMCs. The source of these receptors is a young man in good health and CMV-seronegative. Each CDR3 is given with its conserved first and last residue.

J | V | CDR3
TRBJ1-3 | TRBV5-6 | CASSTRQGSTIRNTIYF
TRBJ1-6 | TRBV10-3 | CAIRPGQGDSPLHF
TRBJ1-2 | TRBV28 | CASSLTSGLGYTF
TRBJ2-2 | TRBV5-6 | CASSLRGTGGVGELFF
TRBJ2-7 | TRBV7-2 | CASSINLGQYYEQYF
TRBJ1-5 | TRBV7-9 | CASSLTEGSNQPQHF
TRBJ2-2 | TRBV5-1 | CASLSGENTGELFF
TRBJ2-7 | TRBV30 | CAWSRLGGAYEQYF
TRBJ1-3 | TRBV5-1 | CASSAAGGGGNTIYF
TRBJ1-6 | TRBV6-1 | CASSESDRGNSPLHF
TRBJ2-2 | TRBV6-5 | CASKLAGVNTGELFF
TRBJ1-4 | TRBV7-9 | CASSHRVAEKLFF
TRBJ2-7 | TRBV9 | CASSVGSRVSYEQYF
TRBJ2-1 | TRBV9 | CASSFSGGAINEQFF
TRBJ2-3 | TRBV6-1 | CASSELGLAGVTDTQYF
TRBJ2-7 | TRBV14 | CASRFTGQGPEQYF
TRBJ1-4 | TRBV25-1 | CASSEFRWDRGEKLFF
TRBJ1-5 | TRBV7-2 | CASSIGENQPQHF
TRBJ2-3 | TRBV9 | CASSPRGGSTDTQYF
TRBJ1-6 | TRBV4-3 | CASSQVGRGESPLHF
TRBJ2-7 | TRBV9 | CASSVGQTYEQYF
TRBJ2-2 | TRBV4-1 | CASSPGLAVAGLFF
TRBJ2-7 | TRBV5-1 | CASSLASSGGFYEQYF